Presented here are 27 T cell receptor beta chains from one specimen sequenced in a study of neurological immune-mediated disorders. From the 5' RACE reads, TCRdb called clonotypes with MiXCR, one entry per CDR3 protein. The table includes some 57,000 distinct CDR3 sequences, 3% to 4% detected once. Sequencing input: PBMCs. Every receptor here comes from a woman aged 55-69 years with multiple sclerosis.

This clonotype was counted at least ten times. The V and J genes are TRBV20-1 and TRBJ1-1; TRBD1 agrees at 7 bases. Germline assignment: CDR1 DFQATT and CDR2 SNEGSKA (reference sequence). Germline trimming cut 3 bases from V and 5 bases from J; bases unmatched to any gene: 9. The length of the CDR3 is 14 residues. The CDR3 region has the DNA TGCAGTGCTAGTGACGGCAGGGGGGTTACTGAAGCTTTCTTT. Translating gives CSASDGRGVTEAFF.

The sample holds many counts of this clonotype. The chain is built from TRBV20-1 and TRBJ2-1, with 7 bases fitting TRBD1. V was clipped by 4 bases and J by 4 bases; unmatched bases: 4. The V gene's germline CDR1 is DFQATT and CDR2 SNEGSKA (reference sequence). This CDR3 is built from 13 residues. CDR3 coding DNA: TGCAGTGCTACTCCGGACAGGTACAATGAGCAGTTCTTC. The encoded protein is CSATPDRYNEQFF.

Many counts were recorded for this clonotype. V and J are TRBV5-1 and TRBJ2-7; 7 bases are shared with TRBD2. Germline trimming cut 1 base from V and 1 base from J; bases unmatched to any gene: 2. The CDR3 is made up of 14 amino acids. Germline lookup yields CDR1 SGHRS and CDR2 YFSETQ. CDR3 residues: CASSLSGVSYEQYF. CDR3 in DNA: TGCGCCAGCAGCTTGAGCGGGGTTTCCTACGAGCAGTACTTC.

This clonotype was observed many times. In DNA form, the CDR3 reads TGTGCCAGCAGCGAAGGATTTGCAGGGGGAACCTACGAGCAGTACTTC. Its translation: CASSEGFAGGTYEQYF. The chain recombines TRBV9 with TRBJ2-7, with 7 bases fitting TRBD1. The V gene's germline CDR1 is SGDLS and CDR2 YYNGEE. Trimming at V came to 3 bases and at J to 2 bases, leaving 11 bases not matched to a gene. This CDR3 spans 16 amino acids.

This clonotype was counted at least ten times. The CDR3 nucleotides read TGTGCCAGCAGTTTATCGTGGGACAGCAGCTCCTACGAGCAGTACTTC. This gives the protein CASSLSWDSSSYEQYF. The chain combines TRBV27 with TRBJ2-7, with 7 bases matching TRBD1. CDR3 length: 16 amino acids. The V gene's germline CDR1 is MNHEY and CDR2 SMNVEV (reference sequence). J was trimmed by 0 bases and V by 0 bases; bases with no gene match: 5.

The table lists this clonotype with a few counts. The chain links TRBV18 to TRBJ2-1; the match to TRBD1 covers 7 bases. The CDR3 is 16 amino acids. The trim removed 0 bases at V and 7 bases at J, leaving 9 bases unmatched. Germline V CDR1 and CDR2: KGHSH, LQKENI. CDR3 coding DNA: TGTGCCAGCTCACCACCTACGCTCTGGACAGGAAATGAGCAGTTCTTC. This gives the protein CASSPPTLWTGNEQFF.

This clonotype was detected many times. The chain is built from TRBV5-1 and TRBJ1-6, with TRBD1 matching 9 bases. V dropped 0 bases and J dropped 10; count of bases not matched to a gene: 8. The CDR3 sequence is 16 residues long. Per germline, CDR1 SGHRS and CDR2 YFSETQ. The CDR3 nucleotides are TGCGCCAGCAGCTTGGACAGGGGGCTGGAAGACTCACCCCTCCACTTT. Its protein is CASSLDRGLEDSPLHF.

There are many counts of this clonotype. The V gene is TRBV5-5, the J gene TRBJ2-1, with D uncertain. This CDR3 has 14 amino acids. Germline CDR1 reads SGHKS; CDR2 reads YYEKEE (reference sequence). V was trimmed by 2 bases and J by 0 bases, leaving 6 bases between them. CDR3 residues: CASSLVSSYNEQFF. The CDR3 region has the DNA TGTGCCAGCAGCTTAGTGAGCTCCTACAATGAGCAGTTCTTC.

This clonotype was counted at least ten times. V gene TRBV7-2 combines with J gene TRBJ2-2; TRBD2 matches at 10 bases. CDR3 length: 14 residues. Trimming took 7 bases from V and 4 from J; bases not matched to a gene: 3. The germline CDR1 and CDR2 sequences are SGHTA and FQGNSA. CDR3 sequence (DNA): TGTGCCAGCACGCTAGCGGGGGCCACCGGGGAGCTGTTTTTT. Translation: CASTLAGATGELFF.

This clonotype appeared many times. This sequence joins TRBV28 and TRBJ2-7; 8 bases agree with TRBD2. V gave up 7 bases and J gave up 4 bases; unmatched junction bases: 12. The CDR3 extends over 15 amino acids. The germline gives CDR1 MDHEN, CDR2 SYDVKM. The CDR3 coding sequence is TGTGCCAGCACCGACGGCGGGGGGCTCGGGTACGAGCAGTACTTC. Protein sequence: CASTDGGGLGYEQYF.

This clonotype was seen ten or more times. This chain uses TRBV6-4 with TRBJ2-3, with no clear D. CDR1 is MRHNA, CDR2 SNTAGT, per germline. Trimming removed 4 bases at V and 0 bases at J, with 11 bases between. The CDR3 covers 15 residues. CDR3 DNA sequence: TGTGCCAGCAGTGGGTCGGCCGGGAGCACAGATACGCAGTATTTT. Translating it yields CASSGSAGSTDTQYF.

This clonotype is medium-sized in the sample. This chain links TRBV9 with TRBJ2-7; D might be TRBD1 or TRBD2, each matching 6 bases. This CDR3 comprises 18 residues. Germline loops: CDR1 SGDLS, CDR2 YYNGEE. The V end lost 0 bases, the J end lost 7 bases, and 26 bases lay between the germline ends. The CDR3 DNA is TGTGCCAGCAGCGTAGGACGAGGGGGGACAAGTAAGACGGGAGAGCAGTACTTC. This gives the protein CASSVGRGGTSKTGEQYF.

This clonotype occurred many times. The V call is TRBV25-1, the J call TRBJ1-2, with D unclear. This CDR3 has 12 residues. Deletions cut 6 bases from V and 8 bases from J, with 13 bases between. The germline V gene has CDR1 MGHDK and CDR2 SYGVNS. CDR3 sequence reads: CASRSGFWGYTF. CDR3 coding DNA: TGTGCCAGCAGGAGCGGGTTCTGGGGCTACACCTTC.

This clonotype was recorded at least ten times. The chain combines TRBV10-3 with TRBJ1-6; the D gene is possibly TRBD1 (5 bases). Germline assignment: CDR1 ENHRY and CDR2 SYGVKD. The CDR3 contains 14 residues. V lost 7 bases and J lost 4, with 11 bases in between. The CDR3 is CAINAGGYNSPLHF. CDR3 in DNA: TGTGCCATCAACGCCGGGGGTTATAATTCACCCCTCCACTTT.

This clonotype was counted a few times. This sequence joins TRBV18 and TRBJ2-2; maybe TRBD1 (5 bases). The V end was cut by 2 bases, the J end by 2 bases, with 9 bases between. CDR1 is KGHSH and CDR2 is LQKENI in the germline V gene. CDR3 length equals 15 residues. CDR3 region: CASSPDSLNTGELFF. The CDR3, as DNA: TGTGCCAGCTCACCAGACAGCCTAAACACCGGGGAGCTGTTTTTT.

This clonotype was seen at least ten times. The chain carries TRBV3-1 and TRBJ2-7; D remains ambiguous. Trimming took off 3 bases at V and 4 bases at J, with 7 bases between the two ends. CDR3 size: 12 residues. Germline V lookup: CDR1 LGHDT, CDR2 YNNKEL (reference sequence). The CDR3 DNA reads as TGTGCCAGCAGCCAGGAATCTTACGAGCAGTACTTC. Its translation: CASSQESYEQYF.

This clonotype was counted ten times or more. The chain carries TRBV7-2 and TRBJ2-1; 13 nucleotides align to TRBD2. With V trimmed by 5 bases and J by 4 bases, 5 bases remained unmatched. Germline CDR1 and CDR2: SGHTA and FQGNSA. The CDR3 runs 16 residues. The CDR3 reads CASSLRTSGGYNEQFF. CDR3 sequence (DNA): TGTGCCAGCAGCCTACGGACTAGCGGGGGTTACAATGAGCAGTTCTTC.

In this sample, this clonotype turned up many times. The chain employs TRBV10-3 and TRBJ2-7, with 7 bases fitting TRBD2. Per germline, CDR1 ENHRY and CDR2 SYGVKD. The CDR3 extends over 14 amino acids. V lost 11 bases and J lost 1; bases outside the gene matches: 11. CDR3 sequence (DNA): TGTGCCGCCGCGGGGGTGCGGAGTTCCTACGAGCAGTACTTC. It is translated as CAAAGVRSSYEQYF.

This clonotype was counted ten times or more. The chain uses TRBV5-1 and TRBJ2-7; a possible D gene is TRBD1 (5 bases). The CDR3 runs 14 residues. CDR1 SGHRS and CDR2 YFSETQ come from the germline V gene. The V and J ends lost 7 bases and 2 bases respectively, with 16 bases between them. CDR3 residues: CASESGMPPYEQYF. The CDR3 DNA sequence: TGCGCCAGCGAATCAGGGATGCCCCCCTACGAGCAGTACTTC.

This clonotype was detected ten times or more. J is TRBJ2-1 and V is TRBV6-5; the D gene is possibly TRBD2 (5 bases). Germline V gene lookup returns CDR1 MNHEY and CDR2 SVGAGI. This CDR3 is built from 13 residues. V lost 6 bases and J 3 bases, leaving 9 bases between the germline ends. This CDR3 reads CASSPGIYNEQFF. Written as DNA, the CDR3 is TGTGCCAGCAGCCCCGGGATCTACAATGAGCAGTTCTTC.

There are many counts of this clonotype. This chain links TRBV10-2 with TRBJ2-7, with 10 nucleotides matching TRBD1. V was clipped by 6 bases and J by 4 bases; unmatched bases: 6. Germline V lookup: CDR1 WSHSY, CDR2 SAAADI. The CDR3 is made up of 14 amino acids. The CDR3 loop reads CASSPGQGIYEQYF. The CDR3 DNA sequence: TGCGCCAGCAGCCCGGGACAGGGGATTTACGAGCAGTACTTC.

This clonotype was counted many times. The J gene is TRBJ2-1, the V gene TRBV7-9, with 12 bases identical to TRBD2. The junction had 10 bases not matched to a gene; V was cut back by 5 bases and J by 5 bases. The CDR3 spans 17 residues. Looked up from germline, CDR1 is SEHNR and CDR2 is FQNEAQ (reference sequence). CDR3 region: CASSPRRLAGVDNEQFF. Here the CDR3 DNA reads TGTGCCAGCAGCCCACGAAGACTAGCGGGAGTAGACAATGAGCAGTTCTTC.

This clonotype was observed many times. The chain employs TRBV20-1 and TRBJ2-3; D remains unclear. The CDR3 runs to 18 residues. Trimming shortened V by 0 bases and J by 1 base, and 20 bases separated the two germline ends. The germline gives CDR1 DFQATT, CDR2 SNEGSKA (reference sequence). CDR3 bases: TGCAGTGCTAGAGATCCGGAGCGTGCTACCTTGGGCACAGATACGCAGTATTTT. Translated: CSARDPERATLGTDTQYF.

This clonotype was recorded many times. The V and J genes are TRBV7-2 and TRBJ1-1; 12 bases agree with TRBD1. The length of the CDR3 is 15 residues. The trim removed 5 bases at V and 4 bases at J, leaving 5 bases unmatched. Germline CDR1 and CDR2: SGHTA and FQGNSA. The CDR3 DNA follows: TGTGCCAGCAGCCGGGACAGGGGGCGTTTCACTGAAGCTTTCTTT. It translates to CASSRDRGRFTEAFF.

The sample holds many counts of this clonotype. V gene TRBV9 combines with J gene TRBJ2-1; D may be TRBD1 (6 bases). The germline gives CDR1 SGDLS, CDR2 YYNGEE. Trimming took 3 bases from V and 5 from J, leaving 12 bases between them. This CDR3 is 14 amino acids long. CDR3 in amino acids: CASSDPRGNNEQFF. CDR3 coding DNA: TGTGCCAGCAGCGATCCAAGGGGGAACAATGAGCAGTTCTTC.

This clonotype was detected ten times or more. The chain has TRBV12-3 or TRBV12-4 and TRBJ2-7; D is perhaps TRBD1 (6 bases). V lost 5 bases, J lost 4 bases, and 21 bases lay in between. This CDR3 spans 16 amino acids. The CDR3 here is CASSGDRDKFGYEQYF. CDR3 DNA sequence: TGTGCCAGCAGTGGCGACCGGGACAAATTTGGATACGAGCAGTACTTC.

This clonotype came up many times. The CDR3 protein is CASARVGGDTEAFF. In DNA form, the CDR3 reads TGTGCCAGCGCTCGGGTGGGGGGAGACACTGAAGCTTTCTTT. The J gene is TRBJ1-1, the V gene TRBV3-1, with D possibly being TRBD1 (5 bases). The CDR3 has 14 residues. V was pared by 8 bases and J by 3 bases, with 16 bases between. Looked up from germline, CDR1 is LGHDT and CDR2 is YNNKEL (reference sequence).